The present T cell receptor beta chain was sequenced within a study of shared T cell receptors in the human thymus. Clones were read by immunoSEQ multiplex PCR, and TCRdb kept only the in-frame ones, dropping some. The sample consists of some 760,000 clones, roughly 88% of them appearing once. Germline CDR1 and CDR2: MNHNY and SVGAGI (reference sequence). The CDR3 is 14 residues long. V was shortened by 4 bases and J by 1 base, with 10 bases between the two germline ends. Another study also made use of these data, one on human thymus T cells. That source adds: Donors consisted of healthy Finnish infants (having corrective surgery for congenital heart defects). The study used thymus tissue resected during corrective heart surgery. Biased V and J segment usage appeared in thymus and peripheral blood. In unrelated individuals, thymic repertoires overlapped highly, according to related research.

Sequenced material: thymocytes. V and J are TRBV6-6 and TRBJ1-1; D is unclear. The TCR was taken from a girl under three years old with a congenital heart defect. Here the CDR3 reads CASSCKQENTEAFF. CDR3 DNA sequence: TGTGCCAGCAGTTGCAAACAAGAGAACACTGAAGCTTTCTTT.